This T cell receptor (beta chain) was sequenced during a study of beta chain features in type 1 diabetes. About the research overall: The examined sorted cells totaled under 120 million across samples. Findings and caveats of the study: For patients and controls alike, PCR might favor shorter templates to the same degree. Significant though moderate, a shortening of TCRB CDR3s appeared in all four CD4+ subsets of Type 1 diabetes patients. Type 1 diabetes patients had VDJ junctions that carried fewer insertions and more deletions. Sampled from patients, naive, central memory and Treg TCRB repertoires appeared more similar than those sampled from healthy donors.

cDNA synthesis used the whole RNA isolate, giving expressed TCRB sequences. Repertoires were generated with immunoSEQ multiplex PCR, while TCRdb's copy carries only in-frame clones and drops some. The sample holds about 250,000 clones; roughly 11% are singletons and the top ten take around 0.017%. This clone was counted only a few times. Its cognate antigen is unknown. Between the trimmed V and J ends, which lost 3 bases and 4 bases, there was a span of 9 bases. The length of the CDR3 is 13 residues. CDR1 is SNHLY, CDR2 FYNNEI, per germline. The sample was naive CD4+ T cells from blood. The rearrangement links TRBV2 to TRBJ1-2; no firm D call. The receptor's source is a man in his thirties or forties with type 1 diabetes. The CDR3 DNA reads TGTGCCAGCAGTGACCCACAGTCCTATGGCTACACCTTC. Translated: CASSDPQSYGYTF.